The next 10 T cell receptor beta chains were all read from a single sample in a study of T cells expressing NK-cell markers. Reprocessing the 5' RACE reads, TCRdb reports a single entry for every CDR3 protein and omits DNA. This sample's table reports some 460,000 distinct CDR3 sequences. Material for sequencing was blood T cells: a sorted CD56 or NKG2C T cell subset, CD4+ or CD8+ T cells, or bulk PBMC T cells (not recorded which). The origin of the receptors is a woman in her fifties or sixties in good health.

The chain uses TRBV29-1 and TRBJ1-5; no DNA is available, so the TRBD1 call from TCRdb remains unchecked. Looked up from germline, CDR1 is SQVTM and CDR2 is ANQGSEA. This CDR3 has 14 amino acids. This CDR3 is CSVEVGGGNQPQHF.

The chain uses TRBV20-1 and TRBJ1-1; TCRdb's D gene call, TRBD1, goes unchecked for lack of DNA. Germline values: CDR1 DFQATT, CDR2 SNEGSKA (reference sequence). The CDR3 runs to 13 residues. CDR3: CRARRRGATEAFF.

The rearrangement joins TRBV6-1 to TRBJ2-1; TCRdb selects TRBD2, and the lack of DNA leaves this call unchecked. The CDR3 covers 14 residues. Germline V gene lookup returns CDR1 MNHNS and CDR2 SASEGT. This chain's CDR3 is CASGREGAYNEQFF.

The J gene is TRBJ2-3, the V gene TRBV28. The CDR3 is 14 residues long. Germline CDR1 is MDHEN and CDR2 is SYDVKM. The CDR3 sequence: CASSLVQGRDTQYF.

The chain uses TRBV12-3 or TRBV12-4 and TRBJ2-2; TCRdb calls TRBD1, which cannot be checked without DNA. CDR3 size: 16 residues. CDR3 sequence: CASRKRGSLVTGELFF.

This chain links TRBV18 with TRBJ1-5; TCRdb returns TRBD1, unconfirmable since there is no DNA. Germline loops: CDR1 KGHSH, CDR2 LQKENI. CDR3 size: 20 residues. CDR3 amino acids: CASSPDVGQGSGHSNQPQHF.

V is TRBV12-3 or TRBV12-4 and J is TRBJ1-1; the TRBD1 assignment by TCRdb is unverifiable without DNA. There are 13 residues in the CDR3. This CDR3 reads CASSFGAQGEAFF.

This chain uses TRBV29-1 with TRBJ2-5; TCRdb calls TRBD2, which cannot be checked without DNA. The CDR3 runs 13 residues. Per the germline V gene, CDR1 is SQVTM and CDR2 is ANQGSEA. CDR3 sequence reads: CSVVAVQWETQYF.

The rearrangement links TRBV20-1 to TRBJ2-3; checking the TCRdb D call of TRBD1 is not possible without DNA. Germline V gives CDR1 DFQATT, CDR2 SNEGSKA (reference sequence). The CDR3 has 15 amino acids. The CDR3 reads CSALFGLALTDTQYF.

This chain joins TRBV5-1 and TRBJ2-3. In germline, CDR1 is SGHRS, CDR2 YFSETQ. This CDR3 contains 15 residues. CDR3 sequence: CASSFGSASTDTQYF. The full variable domain, with the rest looked up from reference TRBV5-1 and TRBJ2-3, is KAGVTQTPRYLIKTRGQQVTLSCSPISGHRSVSWYQQTPGQGLQFLFEYFSETQRNKGNFPGRFSGRQFSNSRSEMNVSTLELGDSALYLCASSFGSASTDTQYFGPGTRLTVL.